This T cell receptor beta chain was identified in a study of blood T cell repertoires in COVID-19. For the study at large: Whether acute or convalescent, the COVID-19 samples came from the United States, Italy and Spain. Sources were T cells, B-cell-depleted T cells, or PBMCs; the material itself was cDNA or gDNA.

Adults between roughly 18 and 90 years of age took part from 20 to 25 US areas. Repertoires were generated with immunoSEQ multiplex PCR, while TCRdb's copy carries only in-frame clones and drops some. The sample lists fewer than 250,000 clones, 90% occurring once. The V segment lost 4 bases and the J segment 3 bases; nucleotides outside the gene matches: 4. The CDR3 length is 14 residues. Looked up from germline, CDR1 is MNHEY and CDR2 is SVGEGT. This clone has more than one count but fewer than ten. The receptor was derived from a man aged 25-45 years who had been exposed to COVID-19. The sequenced sample consisted of PBMCs or T cells enriched from blood (not recorded which). The chain couples TRBV6-2 or TRBV6-3 to TRBJ2-3; 7 bases fit TRBD2. This CDR3 is CASSFRGETDTQYF. CDR3 nucleotide sequence: TGTGCCAGCAGTTTCCGGGGGGAAACAGATACGCAGTATTTT.